This T cell receptor (beta chain) is drawn from a study of blood T cell repertoires in COVID-19. In the study overall: Whether acute or convalescent, the COVID-19 samples came from the United States, Italy and Spain. Nucleic acid was either cDNA or gDNA, and it came from T cells, B-cell-depleted T cells, or PBMCs.

Under the authors' procedure: Estimation of nucleated cell counts relied on the amplification of reference gene primers. Libraries were prepared by immunoSEQ multiplex PCR; TCRdb keeps only in-frame clonotypes and omits some of them. V and J calls and clone size follow that table, whereas D and trimming were derived from the DNA. The table lists around 160,000 clones, about 92% of them singletons. The CDR3 consists of 19 residues. The trim removed 0 bases at V and 4 bases at J, leaving 13 bases unmatched. Germline V gene lookup returns CDR1 LGHNA and CDR2 YNFKEQ. Sequenced sample: peripheral blood. This chain connects TRBV4-2 to TRBJ2-1, with TRBD2 identical over 9 bases. The receptor's source is a man in his fifties or sixties with active or convalescent COVID-19. The CDR3 region has the DNA TGTGCCAGCAGCCAAGAAGCGGGGGGACTTAATACTTCTTACAATGAGCAGTTCTTC. It specifies CASSQEAGGLNTSYNEQFF.